These 27 T cell receptor beta chains were sequenced from one sample in a study of T cell changes during pregnancy in multiple sclerosis. Profiled with immunoSEQ multiplex PCR; TCRdb holds only in-frame clones, not every one. The repertoire has 40,000 to 55,000 clones, about nine tenths of them found once; the top ten carry 9%. Sequences were derived from CD8+ T cells from peripheral blood mononuclear cells, sampled after pregnancy. All receptors come from a female donor with multiple sclerosis, enrolled in a pregnancy study.

DNA of the CDR3: TGTGCCAGCAGCTTGGATTTGGGCCACTACGAGCAGTACTTC. This encodes CASSLDLGHYEQYF. This chain uses TRBV5-5 with TRBJ2-7; D remains ambiguous. Per the germline V gene, CDR1 is SGHKS and CDR2 is YYEKEE (reference sequence). This CDR3 comprises 14 residues. V was shortened by 0 bases and J by 3 bases, with 10 bases between the two germline ends.

The chain combines TRBV2 with TRBJ2-1; D is uncertain. The V gene lost 0 bases and the J gene lost 7 bases, with 7 bases spanning the gap. CDR3 size: 13 residues. CDR1 and CDR2 from the germline V gene are SNHLY and FYNNEI. CDR3 in amino acids: CASSEAQRNEQFF. The CDR3 DNA is TGTGCCAGCAGTGAAGCCCAACGGAATGAGCAGTTCTTC.

This clone is a singleton in its sample. The chain links TRBV2 to TRBJ2-3; 7 bases are shared with TRBD2. The CDR3 is 14 amino acids. CDR1 and CDR2 from the germline V gene are SNHLY and FYNNEI. The V segment lost 6 bases and the J segment 4 bases; nucleotides outside the gene matches: 7. CDR3 nucleotides: TGTGCCAGCAGCTCTGGACTAGACTCAGATACGCAGTATTTT. This gives the protein CASSSGLDSDTQYF.

The chain has TRBV4-1 and TRBJ2-7; possible D gene TRBD2, 5 bases. The CDR3 covers 14 residues. Germline CDR1 and CDR2: MGHRA and YSYEKL. Trimming removed 2 bases from V and 8 bases from J, with 16 bases in between. CDR3 in amino acids: CASSQTDKGGQQYF. In DNA form, the CDR3 reads TGCGCCAGCAGCCAAACTGACAAGGGCGGGCAGCAGTACTTC.

This CDR3 is CASSDSSSGDTDTQYF. Here the CDR3 DNA reads TGTGCCAGCAGTGACTCGTCTAGCGGGGACACAGATACGCAGTATTTT. The chain links TRBV6-4 to TRBJ2-3; 9 bases agree with TRBD2. The germline CDR1 and CDR2 sequences are MRHNA and SNTAGT. The V and J ends lost 0 bases and 2 bases, in that order; junction bases with no gene match: 3. The CDR3 has 16 amino acids.

V and J are TRBV7-8 and TRBJ2-1, with unresolved D. The germline gives CDR1 SGHVS, CDR2 FQNEAQ. V lost 1 base and J 4 bases, leaving 11 bases between the germline ends. This CDR3 has 15 amino acids. The CDR3 DNA follows: TGTGCCAGCAGCTTAGGACGGTCGACTTACAATGAGCAGTTCTTC. Protein sequence: CASSLGRSTYNEQFF. Filled out from reference TRBV7-8 and TRBJ2-1, the complete variable domain reads GAGVSQSPRYKVAKRGQDVALRCDPISGHVSLFWYQQALGQGPEFLTYFQNEAQLDKSGLPSDRFFAERPEGSVSTLKIQRTQQEDSAVYLCASSLGRSTYNEQFFGPGTRLTVL.

This sequence joins TRBV10-3 and TRBJ1-1, with TRBD1 matching over 7 bases. Germline V CDR1 and CDR2: ENHRY, SYGVKD. J was trimmed by 7 bases and V by 7 bases; bases with no gene match: 9. CDR3 length equals 13 residues. The CDR3 reads CAITTGDPGEAFF. CDR3 coding DNA: TGTGCCATCACCACAGGGGATCCGGGTGAAGCTTTCTTT.

This clone was counted a single time. The V call is TRBV5-4, the J call TRBJ2-7, with 12 bases lining up with TRBD2. Germline V gives CDR1 SGHNT, CDR2 YYREEE (reference sequence). V shed 4 bases and J 5 bases; nucleotides not matched to a gene: 4. The length of the CDR3 is 14 residues. The CDR3: CASSPGTSGHEQYF. The CDR3 nucleotides read TGTGCCAGCAGCCCCGGGACTAGCGGGCACGAGCAGTACTTC.

The chain joins TRBV5-6 to TRBJ2-7; 14 bases are a match to TRBD2. The CDR3 contains 14 residues. Trimming at V came to 4 bases and at J to 3 bases, leaving 0 bases not matched to a gene. Germline CDR1 reads SGHDT; CDR2 reads YYEEEE. CDR3 bases: TGTGCCAGCAGCGGACTAGCGGGGGGCTACGAGCAGTACTTC. As protein: CASSGLAGGYEQYF.

This CDR3 reads CASSLRTGGNTEAFF. CDR3 DNA: TGTGCCAGCAGCTTAAGGACAGGAGGTAACACTGAAGCTTTCTTT. V and J are TRBV7-2 and TRBJ1-1; TRBD1 matches 7 bases. CDR1 and CDR2 from the germline V gene are SGHTA and FQGNSA. The CDR3 covers 15 residues. V lost 2 bases and J lost 2; bases outside the gene matches: 5.

This chain links TRBV5-1 with TRBJ2-5, with a possible D match to TRBD1 (6 bases). V lost 4 bases, J lost 4 bases, and 14 bases lay in between. This CDR3 contains 14 residues. The germline CDR1 and CDR2 sequences are SGHRS and YFSETQ. CDR3 residues: CASSRRQVGETQYF. The CDR3 DNA sequence: TGCGCCAGCAGCCGTAGACAGGTGGGAGAGACCCAGTACTTC.

This clone was counted a single time. The rearrangement links TRBV4-3 to TRBJ1-4, with 8 bases matching TRBD1. Germline V CDR1 and CDR2: LGHNA, YSLEER. The CDR3 loop spans 14 amino acids. J was trimmed by 5 bases and V by 3 bases; bases with no gene match: 2. The CDR3 reads CASSQTGENEKLFF. The CDR3 DNA is TGCGCCAGCAGCCAGACAGGGGAGAATGAAAAACTGTTTTTT.

This clone has a handful of counts. V and J are TRBV6-6 and TRBJ1-2; 7 bases match TRBD1. With 1 base clipped from V and 6 bases from J, the junction kept 8 bases outside the gene matches. Germline V CDR1 and CDR2: MNHNY, SVGAGI (reference sequence). The CDR3 length is 15 residues. CDR3 region: CASSYLKEGADGYTF. In DNA, the CDR3 is TGTGCCAGCAGTTACTTGAAGGAGGGGGCGGATGGCTACACCTTC.

V is TRBV11-2 and J is TRBJ2-7; possibly TRBD1 for D (6 bases). Trimming removed 1 base at V and 3 bases at J, with 22 bases between. The CDR3 runs 18 residues. Germline values: CDR1 SGHAT, CDR2 FQNNGV. CDR3 amino acids: CASSLGHRVPGSDYEQYF. The CDR3 DNA follows: TGTGCCAGCAGCTTAGGGCACAGGGTTCCAGGATCTGACTACGAGCAGTACTTC.

Here the CDR3 DNA reads TGTGCCAGCAGCTTAGTCGCACCAGGAGAGACCCAGTACTTC. Its translation: CASSLVAPGETQYF. V is TRBV7-9 and J is TRBJ2-5; D remains unclear. V lost 1 base, J lost 4 bases, and 10 bases lay in between. Per germline, CDR1 SEHNR and CDR2 FQNEAQ (reference sequence). There are 14 residues in the CDR3. The complete variable domain, with remaining parts taken from reference TRBV7-9 and TRBJ2-5, reads DTGVSQNPRHKITKRGQNVTFRCDPISEHNRLYWYRQTLGQGPEFLTYFQNEAQLEKSRLLSDRFSAERPKGSFSTLEIQRTEQGDSAMYLCASSLVAPGETQYFGPGTRLLVL.

The chain combines TRBV5-1 with TRBJ1-5, with a tentative D call TRBD1 (6 bases). CDR1 and CDR2 (germline): SGHRS, YFSETQ. Trimming pared 4 bases from V and 0 bases from J, leaving 8 bases between. The CDR3 is made up of 14 amino acids. The CDR3 reads CASSRGGSNQPQHF. CDR3 bases: TGCGCCAGCAGCCGAGGGGGTAGCAATCAGCCCCAGCATTTT.

In regard to this clone: Sequence at one end of the junction differs from germline and may be a read error. This CDR3 reads CASSHPPGGAHF. The CDR3 nucleotides are TGTGCCAGCAGCCACCCCCCAGGGGGCGCGCACTTC. This sequence joins TRBV16 and TRBJ2-7; TRBD1 matches 8 bases. The germline V gene encodes CDR1 KGHSY and CDR2 FQNENV. This CDR3 contains 12 residues.

This clone was seen just once. The chain is built from TRBV7-6 and TRBJ2-3; TRBD2 might be the D (5 bases). Deletions cut 4 bases from V and 4 bases from J, with 9 bases between. Germline loops: CDR1 SGHVS, CDR2 FNYEAQ. The CDR3 loop spans 13 amino acids. CDR3 DNA: TGTGCCAGCAGCTCAGAGGGCCCAGATACGCAGTATTTT. This codes for CASSSEGPDTQYF.

V is TRBV25-1 and J is TRBJ2-7; the match to TRBD1 covers 9 bases. The CDR3 contains 17 residues. Germline V gene lookup returns CDR1 MGHDK and CDR2 SYGVNS. Unmatched junction bases numbered 12, after V lost 2 bases and J lost 4 bases. The CDR3 sequence is CASSEVLSRDREYEQYF. The CDR3 DNA sequence: TGTGCCAGCAGTGAAGTTTTGTCTCGGGACAGGGAGTACGAGCAGTACTTC.

The chain joins TRBV6-1 to TRBJ1-5, with D maybe TRBD1 (6 bases). Germline V gives CDR1 MNHNS, CDR2 SASEGT. The CDR3 spans 13 residues. V was trimmed by 4 bases and J by 7 bases, leaving 11 bases between them. CDR3 nucleotide sequence: TGTGCCAGCAGTGGACAGGTCGGACAGCCCCAGCATTTT. This encodes CASSGQVGQPQHF.

This sequence joins TRBV14 and TRBJ2-1, with D possibly TRBD2 on 6 matching bases. The V end was cut by 2 bases, the J end by 7 bases, with 18 bases between. Per germline, CDR1 SGHDN and CDR2 FVKESK. The CDR3 loop spans 16 amino acids. The CDR3 coding sequence is TGTGCCAGCAGCCAATCGGTGGCGGGGCCCAGGAATGAGCAGTTCTTC. Amino acid sequence: CASSQSVAGPRNEQFF.

The chain couples TRBV7-9 to TRBJ2-5; D is ambiguous. Germline CDR1 SEHNR, CDR2 FQNEAQ (reference sequence). CDR3 length: 14 amino acids. Trimming removed 2 bases from V and 0 bases from J, with 7 bases in between. DNA for the CDR3: TGTGCCAGCAGCTTAAACTTGTACCAAGAGACCCAGTACTTC. Encoded protein: CASSLNLYQETQYF.

The gene calls are TRBV9 and TRBJ1-4, with TRBD1 matching 7 bases. Per germline, CDR1 SGDLS and CDR2 YYNGEE. The CDR3 is 14 residues long. Trimming at V came to 3 bases and at J to 6 bases, leaving 5 bases not matched to a gene. CDR3 in DNA: TGTGCCAGCAGCGCCGGGACAGTTGATGAAAAACTGTTTTTT. It specifies CASSAGTVDEKLFF.

V and J are TRBV5-4 and TRBJ2-7; tentatively, D is TRBD1 (6 bases). The germline V and J ends were trimmed by 0 bases and 1 base, with 11 bases remaining between them. This CDR3 is 15 amino acids long. From germline, CDR1 is SGHNT and CDR2 YYREEE (reference sequence). CDR3 sequence: CASSLAGVLSYEQYF. The CDR3 region has the DNA TGTGCCAGCAGCTTGGCAGGGGTCCTATCCTACGAGCAGTACTTC.

This chain uses TRBV13 with TRBJ2-7, with D hard to call. This CDR3 contains 13 residues. Per the germline V gene, CDR1 is PRHDT and CDR2 is FYEKMQ (reference sequence). Deletions cut 7 bases from V and 5 bases from J, with 15 bases between. The CDR3 loop is CASKGEGLNEQYF. CDR3 in DNA: TGTGCCAGCAAAGGAGAAGGTCTCAACGAGCAGTACTTC.

The J gene is TRBJ1-2, the V gene TRBV7-2; 8 nucleotides match TRBD1. V was clipped by 3 bases and J by 7 bases; unmatched bases: 4. Germline V lookup: CDR1 SGHTA, CDR2 FQGNSA. CDR3 length: 13 amino acids. CDR3 loop: CASSFGQGLGYTF. In DNA, the CDR3 is TGTGCCAGCAGCTTTGGACAGGGACTTGGCTACACCTTC.

V usage is TRBV10-2 and J usage is TRBJ1-1; D remains ambiguous. V was clipped by 3 bases and J by 5 bases, with 16 bases between them. Germline V lookup: CDR1 WSHSY, CDR2 SAAADI. The CDR3 contains 15 residues. The CDR3 here is CASSDRSVAGTEAFF. The CDR3 DNA reads TGCGCCAGCAGTGACAGGTCGGTTGCGGGGACTGAAGCTTTCTTT.